The 24 T cell receptor beta chains below come from one sample, sequenced in a study of CD8 T cells in Susac syndrome (dated by TCRdb to between 2017 and 2020). Receptors were amplified or captured by the immunoSEQ multiplex PCR assay. RNA was extracted with the RNeasy kit and 0.5 to 1 ug was reverse transcribed using random hexamers. TCRdb took the public reads, trimmed them with fastp at Q25, ran MiXCR for clone calling and kept in-frame beta chains. CDR3 protein duplicates are merged, each entry listing the most common genes and DNA. The sample profile shows under 550,000 distinct CDR3 sequences; more than 80% of them were found once. More than 0.09% of the sample is in the top ten clones. Sequencing was done on a sample of CD8+ T cells from PBMCs. All receptors derive from a human donor with multiple sclerosis.

The chain combines TRBV5-8 with TRBJ1-2; tentative D call: TRBD1 (6 bases). The CDR3 extends over 13 amino acids. Trimming removed 2 bases at V and 7 bases at J, with 12 bases between. Germline V lookup: CDR1 SGHTS, CDR2 YDEGEE. CDR3 sequence reads: CASSFTGFTGYTF. Written as DNA, the CDR3 is TGTGCCAGCAGCTTCACAGGGTTTACTGGCTACACCTTC.

CDR3 sequence: CASSLAGAPHTQYF. In DNA form, the CDR3 reads TGTGCCAGCAGCTTAGCGGGGGCTCCTCATACGCAGTATTTT. The chain has TRBV5-6 and TRBJ2-3, with 8 bases matching TRBD2. CDR3 length equals 14 residues. CDR1 and CDR2 (germline): SGHDT, YYEEEE. The V and J ends lost 2 bases and 7 bases, in that order; junction bases with no gene match: 6.

The rearrangement joins TRBV10-1 to TRBJ2-2, with D unclear. CDR1 is WNHNN and CDR2 is SYGVQD in the germline V gene (reference sequence). The germline V and J ends were trimmed by 4 bases and 3 bases, with 9 bases remaining between them. This CDR3 has 14 amino acids. CDR3 DNA: TGCGCCAGCAGTGTCCTCGGTTACACCGGGGAGCTGTTTTTT. Translating gives CASSVLGYTGELFF.

For the CDR3, the DNA is TGCGCCAGCAGCCCCACACCGGAGGACACAGATACGCAGTATTTT. Protein: CASSPTPEDTDTQYF. The chain joins TRBV4-1 to TRBJ2-3, with D possibly being TRBD2 (5 bases). From germline, CDR1 is MGHRA and CDR2 YSYEKL. Deletions cut 4 bases from V and 2 bases from J, with 13 bases between. There are 15 residues in the CDR3.

The chain uses TRBV29-1 and TRBJ2-6; D possibly matches TRBD1 or TRBD2 (6 bases each). CDR3 length equals 17 residues. Trimming left V 4 bases short and J 2 bases short, with 18 bases between. The germline V gene has CDR1 SQVTM and CDR2 ANQGSEA. The CDR3 bases are TGCAGCGTTGTAATTTCGGGGGCAGTGGCTGGGGCCAACGTCCTGACTTTC. The encoded protein is CSVVISGAVAGANVLTF. The full variable domain, its missing parts supplied by reference TRBV29-1 and TRBJ2-6, is SAVISQKPSRDICQRGTSLTIQCQVDSQVTMMFWYRQQPGQSLTLIATANQGSEATYESGFVIDKFPISRPNLTFSTLTVSNMSPEDSSIYLCSVVISGAVAGANVLTFGAGSRLTVL.

The J gene is TRBJ1-1, the V gene TRBV27; D remains unclear. In germline, CDR1 is MNHEY, CDR2 SMNVEV (reference sequence). V gave up 7 bases and J gave up 3 bases, with 18 bases separating them. The CDR3 consists of 15 residues. CDR3 sequence reads: CASTSSSGAYTEAFF. In DNA form, the CDR3 reads TGTGCCAGCACCTCTTCGAGTGGAGCCTACACTGAAGCTTTCTTT.

This clonotype was seen a handful of times. The chain employs TRBV19 and TRBJ2-1; D might be TRBD1 (6 bases). This CDR3 has 13 residues. Trimming took 0 bases from V and 9 from J, leaving 9 bases between them. Per the germline V gene, CDR1 is LNHDA and CDR2 is SQIVND (reference sequence). CDR3 in DNA: TGTGCCAGTAGTATAGACACAGGGTTTGAGCAGTTCTTC. It encodes CASSIDTGFEQFF.

V and J are TRBV6-1 and TRBJ2-5; either TRBD1 or TRBD2 may supply D (5 bases each). In germline, CDR1 is MNHNS, CDR2 SASEGT. The V gene lost 2 bases and the J gene lost 0 bases, with 19 bases spanning the gap. This CDR3 has 18 residues. The CDR3 DNA reads as TGTGCCAGCAGTGAAAATAATTACGGGACGTACGACCAAGAGACCCAGTACTTC. As protein: CASSENNYGTYDQETQYF.

This chain uses TRBV2 with TRBJ1-4; no reliable D call. This CDR3 region has 14 residues. The germline V gene has CDR1 SNHLY and CDR2 FYNNEI. The V end lost 8 bases, the J end lost 0 bases, and 10 bases lay between the germline ends. CDR3 sequence reads: CASARPATNEKLFF. The DNA of the CDR3 is TGTGCCAGCGCCAGGCCTGCAACTAATGAAAAACTGTTTTTT.

The CDR3 here is CASSSWGAFGEKLFF. The CDR3 bases are TGTGCCAGCAGTTCATGGGGGGCCTTCGGGGAAAAACTGTTTTTT. The chain carries TRBV2 and TRBJ1-4, with D possibly being TRBD1 (6 bases). CDR1 is SNHLY and CDR2 is FYNNEI in the germline V gene. The CDR3 is 15 residues long. V was trimmed by 5 bases and J by 8 bases, leaving 18 bases between them. Using reference TRBV2 and TRBJ1-4 for the parts outside the CDR3, the full variable domain is EPEVTQTPSHQVTQMGQEVILRCVPISNHLYFYWYRQILGQKVEFLVSFYNNEISEKSEIFDDQFSVERPDGSNFTLKIRSTKLEDSAMYFCASSSWGAFGEKLFFGSGTQLSVL.

This clonotype has a single count. CDR3 bases: TGTGCCAGCAGCTGGGGAGAGGGGGCCGGGTACCAAGAGACCCAGTACTTC. As protein: CASSWGEGAGYQETQYF. This chain uses TRBV5-5 with TRBJ2-5; TRBD1 aligns across 7 bases. The CDR3 consists of 17 residues. The V gene end was trimmed by 3 bases and the J gene end by 0 bases; junction bases not matched to a gene: 11. Looked up from germline, CDR1 is SGHKS and CDR2 is YYEKEE (reference sequence).

The rearrangement links TRBV27 to TRBJ1-1; D may be TRBD1 (5 bases). V gave up 3 bases and J gave up 5 bases, with 19 bases separating them. Per the germline V gene, CDR1 is MNHEY and CDR2 is SMNVEV (reference sequence). The CDR3 totals 16 residues. The CDR3 loop is CASSLWTRGVVTEAFF. CDR3 nucleotide sequence: TGTGCCAGCAGTTTGTGGACACGGGGGGTGGTAACTGAAGCTTTCTTT.

The rearrangement joins TRBV7-7 to TRBJ2-5; 8 bases fit TRBD2. Germline V gene sequence: CDR1 SSHAT, CDR2 FNYEAQ (reference sequence). The CDR3 is 16 residues long. Trimming at V came to 1 base and at J to 4 bases, leaving 8 bases not matched to a gene. CDR3 nucleotides: TGTGCCAGCAGCTTAGGCGGGGGGCTTTTTCGAGAGACCCAGTACTTC. Amino acid sequence: CASSLGGGLFRETQYF.

The chain recombines TRBV13 with TRBJ2-3; TRBD1 matches at 7 bases. Germline V lookup: CDR1 PRHDT, CDR2 FYEKMQ (reference sequence). V lost 5 bases and J lost 3; bases outside the gene matches: 5. This CDR3 region has 14 residues. The CDR3 spells CASSPGQETDTQYF. Written as DNA, the CDR3 is TGTGCCAGCAGCCCCGGACAGGAAACAGATACGCAGTATTTT.

Written as DNA, the CDR3 is TGTGCCAGCAGCAAGTACAGGGTGGCCTACGAGCAGTACTTC. It is translated as CASSKYRVAYEQYF. The chain uses TRBV7-6 and TRBJ2-7; D perhaps matches TRBD1 (6 bases). Germline values: CDR1 SGHVS, CDR2 FNYEAQ. This CDR3 is built from 14 residues. V was trimmed by 5 bases and J by 2 bases, leaving 13 bases between them. Variable domain in full (rest from reference TRBV7-6 and TRBJ2-7): GAGVSQSPRYKVTKRGQDVALRCDPISGHVSLYWYRQALGQGPEFLTYFNYEAQQDKSGLPNDRFSAERPEGSISTLTIQRTEQRDSAMYRCASSKYRVAYEQYFGPGTRLTVT.

This clonotype was counted between two and nine times. The chain links TRBV20-1 to TRBJ2-7, with a weak D call TRBD2 (5 bases). The CDR3 is 16 amino acids. V lost 2 bases and J lost 6, with 23 bases in between. Germline V gene data show CDR1 as DFQATT and CDR2 as SNEGSKA (reference sequence). The CDR3 DNA reads as TGCAGTGCTAGATCCGGGAAGGGTTTAGATAACGGCGAGCAGTACTTC. Protein product: CSARSGKGLDNGEQYF.

The V gene is TRBV11-2, the J gene TRBJ2-1; no definite D call. Germline CDR1 and CDR2: SGHAT and FQNNGV. Trimming pared 1 base from V and 10 bases from J, leaving 14 bases between. The CDR3 covers 14 residues. The CDR3: CASSLARGGPEQFF. The CDR3 DNA follows: TGTGCCAGCAGCTTAGCTCGCGGTGGACCAGAGCAGTTCTTC.

This clonotype was found a few times. The chain is built from TRBV25-1 and TRBJ2-7, with TRBD1 matching over 7 bases. The CDR3 covers 15 residues. The V segment lost 4 bases and the J segment 3 bases; nucleotides outside the gene matches: 9. Germline lookup yields CDR1 MGHDK and CDR2 SYGVNS. The CDR3 DNA reads TGTGCCAGCAGTGGCGTTAAACAGGGGTACTACGAGCAGTACTTC. Its translation is CASSGVKQGYYEQYF.

This chain connects TRBV30 to TRBJ1-1; possible D gene TRBD1, 5 bases. Trimming cost V 2 bases and J 1 base, with 11 bases left between them. CDR1 is GTSNPN, CDR2 SVGIG, per germline (reference sequence). This CDR3 contains 14 residues. This chain's CDR3 is CAWSRRGQNTEAFF. The DNA of the CDR3 is TGTGCCTGGAGTAGACGAGGACAGAACACTGAAGCTTTCTTT.

In this sample, this clonotype turned up once. The J gene is TRBJ2-1, the V gene TRBV28, with 7 positions matching TRBD1. The CDR3 runs to 14 residues. Trimming at V came to 11 bases and at J to 2 bases, leaving 9 bases not matched to a gene. The germline V gene has CDR1 MDHEN and CDR2 SYDVKM. This CDR3 reads CAGANRGPYNEQFF. CDR3 nucleotides: TGTGCCGGCGCCAACAGGGGTCCCTACAATGAGCAGTTCTTC.

The gene calls are TRBV11-2 and TRBJ2-6; TRBD2 matches 8 bases. With 4 bases clipped from V and 0 bases from J, the junction kept 11 bases outside the gene matches. Per the germline V gene, CDR1 is SGHAT and CDR2 is FQNNGV. The CDR3 totals 19 residues. The CDR3 nucleotides read TGTGCCAGCAGCTCCCGGGGGGGGAGATCCGACTCTGGGGCCAACGTCCTGACTTTC. This translates into CASSSRGGRSDSGANVLTF.

The rearrangement joins TRBV13 to TRBJ2-1; 7 positions match TRBD2. The CDR3 extends over 13 amino acids. Germline assignment: CDR1 PRHDT and CDR2 FYEKMQ (reference sequence). V shed 4 bases, J shed 6 bases, and the junction held 3 bases outside the gene matches. The CDR3 nucleotides read TGTGCCAGCAGCTCTCGGACTAGCAATGAGCAGTTCTTC. Protein: CASSSRTSNEQFF.

The chain recombines TRBV4-1 with TRBJ1-3; perhaps TRBD1 as D (6 bases). The CDR3 spans 15 residues. Germline V gene sequence: CDR1 MGHRA, CDR2 YSYEKL. V gave up 0 bases and J gave up 2 bases, with 8 bases separating them. CDR3 protein: CASSQEGGPGNTIYF. CDR3 nucleotide sequence: TGCGCCAGCAGCCAAGAGGGGGGGCCTGGAAACACCATATATTTT.

This chain connects TRBV9 to TRBJ2-7; 14 bases map to TRBD2. CDR1 and CDR2 from the germline V gene are SGDLS and YYNGEE. V dropped 8 bases and J dropped 5; count of bases not matched to a gene: 9. The CDR3 loop spans 15 amino acids. This chain's CDR3 is CASSITGLAGDEQYF. In nucleotides, the CDR3 is TGTGCCAGTTCGATTACGGGACTAGCGGGGGACGAGCAGTACTTC.